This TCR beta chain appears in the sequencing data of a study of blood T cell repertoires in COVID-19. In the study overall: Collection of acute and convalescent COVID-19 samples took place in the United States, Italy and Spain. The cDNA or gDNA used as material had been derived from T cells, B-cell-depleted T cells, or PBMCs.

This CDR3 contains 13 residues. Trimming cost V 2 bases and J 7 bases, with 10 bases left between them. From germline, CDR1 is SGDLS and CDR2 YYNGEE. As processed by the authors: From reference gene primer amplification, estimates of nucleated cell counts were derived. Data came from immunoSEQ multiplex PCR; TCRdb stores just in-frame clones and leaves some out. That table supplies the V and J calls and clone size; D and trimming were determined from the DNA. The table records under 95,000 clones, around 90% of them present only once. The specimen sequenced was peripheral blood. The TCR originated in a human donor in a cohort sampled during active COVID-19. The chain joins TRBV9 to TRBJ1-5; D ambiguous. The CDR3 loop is CASSVGEGQPQHF. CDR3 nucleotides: TGTGCCAGCAGCGTCGGGGAGGGCCAGCCCCAGCATTTT.